What follows are 27 T cell receptor beta chains derived from one specimen sequenced in a study of beta chain features in type 1 diabetes. The study reverse transcribed the entire isolated RNA, so it sequenced expressed TCRB transcripts. Measured with immunoSEQ multiplex PCR; TCRdb has only the in-frame clones, and not every one. The sample lists a few hundred thousand clones, 11% seen once, with over 0.015% in the top ten. The sample consisted of naive CD4+ T cells from blood. These receptors all stem from a woman younger than 45 in good health.

There are a few counts of this clone. The genes are TRBV29-1 and TRBJ1-5; tentative D call: TRBD1 (5 bases). CDR1 SQVTM and CDR2 ANQGSEA come from the germline V gene. The CDR3 spans 13 residues. V gave up 4 bases and J gave up 3 bases, with 10 bases separating them. As DNA, the CDR3 is TGCAGCGTTGGGGGCGGGAACAATCAGCCCCAGCATTTT. Translated, it gives CSVGGGNNQPQHF.

This clone was detected a few times. This CDR3 is CASSFTLQDSYEQYF. The DNA for the CDR3 is TGTGCCAGCAGCTTCACCTTGCAGGATTCCTACGAGCAGTACTTC. V usage is TRBV6-5 and J usage is TRBJ2-7; D unresolved. The V end was cut by 6 bases, the J end by 1 base, with 16 bases between. The germline CDR1 and CDR2 sequences are MNHEY and SVGAGI. This CDR3 has 15 residues.

The chain couples TRBV4-1 to TRBJ1-2, with 7 bases fitting TRBD1. Germline values: CDR1 MGHRA, CDR2 YSYEKL. This CDR3 is 16 amino acids long. The V gene end was trimmed by 4 bases and the J gene end by 3 bases; junction bases not matched to a gene: 11. The CDR3 DNA reads TGCGCCAGCAGCCGACACCAAGACAGGGCCGACTATGGCTACACCTTC. Its protein product is CASSRHQDRADYGYTF.

This clone has a handful of counts. This sequence joins TRBV4-3 and TRBJ2-5, with 9 bases that match TRBD1. The CDR3 length is 15 residues. From germline, CDR1 is LGHNA and CDR2 YSLEER. Trimming at V came to 3 bases and at J to 2 bases, leaving 4 bases not matched to a gene. CDR3 region: CASSQNRGPQETQYF. CDR3 nucleotide sequence: TGCGCCAGCAGCCAGAACAGGGGGCCTCAAGAGACCCAGTACTTC.

This clone was seen only a few times. V usage is TRBV7-9 and J usage is TRBJ2-3; 7 positions match TRBD2. This CDR3 is 17 amino acids long. The ends lost 5 bases at V and 2 bases at J; junction bases unmatched: 13. CDR1 SEHNR and CDR2 FQNEAQ come from the germline V gene (reference sequence). CDR3 bases: TGTGCCAGCAGCCCACCTGGGGTGGGAGGGGTCACAGATACGCAGTATTTT. It codes for CASSPPGVGGVTDTQYF.

V gene TRBV28 combines with J gene TRBJ2-1, with D maybe TRBD2 (6 bases). The CDR3 is 14 residues long. Germline V gives CDR1 MDHEN, CDR2 SYDVKM. V was clipped by 4 bases and J by 9 bases, with 16 bases between them. This CDR3 is CASSSRLGPTEQFF. CDR3 DNA sequence: TGTGCCAGCAGTTCCCGACTAGGGCCTACTGAGCAGTTCTTC.

DNA of the CDR3: TGTGCCAGCAGCCCCGACATGGAAGGTCAGCCCCAGCATTTT. This gives the protein CASSPDMEGQPQHF. The V gene is TRBV7-2, the J gene TRBJ1-5, with unresolved D. The CDR3 runs 14 residues. Germline V CDR1 and CDR2: SGHTA, FQGNSA. The V and J ends lost 5 bases and 6 bases respectively, with 14 bases between them.

The chain combines TRBV30 with TRBJ2-5; the D gene is possibly TRBD2 (5 bases). Germline assignment: CDR1 GTSNPN and CDR2 SVGIG (reference sequence). The CDR3 has 15 amino acids. Between the trimmed V and J ends, which lost 0 bases and 6 bases, there was a span of 17 bases. CDR3 nucleotide sequence: TGTGCCTGGAGTGTAAGCCTCAGGCGGGTTAAGACCCAGTACTTC. Translated, it gives CAWSVSLRRVKTQYF. Together with reference TRBV30 and TRBJ2-5, the CDR3 gives the full variable domain: SQTIHQWPATLVQPVGSPLSLECTVEGTSNPNLYWYRQAAGRGLQLLFYSVGIGQISSEVPQNLSASRPQDRQFILSSKKLLLSDSGFYLCAWSVSLRRVKTQYFGPGTRLLVL.

This clone appeared a few times. The chain is built from TRBV7-2 and TRBJ2-3, with 7 bases aligning to TRBD2. This CDR3 is built from 17 residues. CDR1 is SGHTA and CDR2 is FQGNSA in the germline V gene. The V and J ends lost 0 bases and 0 bases, in that order; junction bases with no gene match: 6. The CDR3 loop is CASSLALWGGSTDTQYF. The CDR3 bases are TGTGCCAGCAGCTTAGCTTTATGGGGGGGAAGCACAGATACGCAGTATTTT.

The rearrangement links TRBV18 to TRBJ1-1; D is ambiguous. This CDR3 is 17 amino acids long. Per germline, CDR1 KGHSH and CDR2 LQKENI. V was pared by 1 base and J by 5 bases, with 20 bases between. In nucleotides, the CDR3 is TGTGCCAGCTCACCACTTGGAAAGGGAGGAGTGGGGACTGAAGCTTTCTTT. The encoded protein is CASSPLGKGGVGTEAFF.

Only a few counts were recorded for this clone. The V call is TRBV28, the J call TRBJ2-7; 8 positions agree with TRBD1. This CDR3 is 13 amino acids long. V shed 10 bases, J shed 7 bases, and the junction held 12 bases outside the gene matches. The V gene's germline CDR1 is MDHEN and CDR2 SYDVKM. In DNA, the CDR3 is TGTGCCACCCAGGCAGGGGGCCAGGAGGAGCAGTACTTC. It yields the protein CATQAGGQEEQYF.

This clone showed up just a few times. The chain carries TRBV28 and TRBJ2-3, with TRBD2 identical over 8 bases. Unmatched junction bases numbered 11, after V lost 8 bases and J lost 4 bases. The V gene's germline CDR1 is MDHEN and CDR2 SYDVKM. This CDR3 is built from 15 residues. The CDR3 spells CASAPQAGVADTQYF. For the CDR3, the DNA is TGTGCCAGCGCACCTCAAGCGGGGGTGGCAGATACGCAGTATTTT.

The genes are TRBV29-1 and TRBJ2-3, with D unclear. The CDR3 loop spans 13 amino acids. The germline V gene has CDR1 SQVTM and CDR2 ANQGSEA. The V end was cut by 2 bases, the J end by 2 bases, with 8 bases between. The CDR3 DNA sequence: TGCAGCGTTGAAACCAGGAACACAGATACGCAGTATTTT. It codes for CSVETRNTDTQYF.

The chain employs TRBV7-8 and TRBJ2-7, with 9 bases fitting TRBD1. This CDR3 region has 13 residues. Germline V CDR1 and CDR2: SGHVS, FQNEAQ. V was pared by 5 bases and J by 5 bases, with 4 bases of the junction left unmatched. For the CDR3, the DNA is TGTGCCAGCAGCCGGACAGGGGTGCACGAGCAGTACTTC. Translated: CASSRTGVHEQYF.

J is TRBJ1-1 and V is TRBV6-5; D remains unclear. The CDR3 runs 15 residues. Germline assignment: CDR1 MNHEY and CDR2 SVGAGI. Trimming took 3 bases from V and 1 from J, leaving 12 bases between them. CDR3 DNA sequence: TGTGCCAGCAGTTATTCGTTGCGGGGGAACACTGAAGCTTTCTTT. Translating it yields CASSYSLRGNTEAFF.

This clone appeared a few times. The chain links TRBV4-3 to TRBJ2-7, with D maybe TRBD1 (5 bases). V lost 0 bases and J 6 bases, leaving 9 bases between the germline ends. This CDR3 is built from 13 residues. Germline CDR1 and CDR2: LGHNA and YSLEER. CDR3 protein: CASSQDNRSEQYF. For the CDR3, the DNA is TGCGCCAGCAGCCAAGATAACAGGAGCGAGCAGTACTTC.

The V and J genes are TRBV7-8 and TRBJ2-7; tentative D call: TRBD1 (6 bases). Germline lookup yields CDR1 SGHVS and CDR2 FQNEAQ. The germline V and J ends were trimmed by 6 bases and 2 bases, with 11 bases remaining between them. The CDR3 runs to 13 residues. The CDR3 DNA reads TGTGCCAGCAGTTTACAGGGTCCCTACGAGCAGTACTTC. This encodes CASSLQGPYEQYF.

Here the CDR3 reads CASRSGTEETQYF. CDR3 DNA: TGCGCCAGCAGATCCGGGACAGAAGAGACCCAGTACTTC. This chain uses TRBV5-1 with TRBJ2-5; 7 bases fit TRBD1. CDR1 is SGHRS, CDR2 YFSETQ, per germline. This CDR3 is 13 amino acids long. Trimming at V came to 5 bases and at J to 3 bases, leaving 4 bases not matched to a gene.

In this sample, this clone turned up a few times. J is TRBJ2-4 and V is TRBV2; 7 nucleotides agree with TRBD1. J was trimmed by 7 bases and V by 5 bases; bases with no gene match: 8. The CDR3 length is 14 residues. Germline CDR1 is SNHLY and CDR2 is FYNNEI. For the CDR3, the DNA is TGTGCCAGCAGTCTACGTGACAGGGTGAACATTCAGTACTTC. Encoded protein: CASSLRDRVNIQYF.

The genes are TRBV2 and TRBJ1-1; no clear D. The CDR3 consists of 15 residues. Germline lookup yields CDR1 SNHLY and CDR2 FYNNEI. Trimming shortened V by 8 bases and J by 4 bases, and 20 bases separated the two germline ends. CDR3 amino acids: CASGGERVFSTEAFF. The CDR3 DNA reads as TGTGCCAGCGGCGGGGAAAGGGTTTTTTCCACTGAAGCTTTCTTT.

This chain links TRBV30 with TRBJ1-5; 9 bases are shared with TRBD1. This CDR3 has 16 amino acids. V trimming: 2 bases; J trimming: 5 bases; junction bases outside the gene matches: 10. The germline V gene encodes CDR1 GTSNPN and CDR2 SVGIG (reference sequence). Here the CDR3 reads CAWSKQGALTHQPQHF. The CDR3 nucleotides read TGTGCCTGGAGTAAACAGGGGGCGCTTACGCATCAGCCCCAGCATTTT.

The rearrangement uses TRBV14 and TRBJ2-5, with TRBD2 identical over 9 bases. The germline V gene has CDR1 SGHDN and CDR2 FVKESK. The CDR3 covers 17 residues. With V trimmed by 0 bases and J by 2 bases, 7 bases remained unmatched. The CDR3 loop is CASSQDSASGIQETQYF. Here the CDR3 DNA reads TGTGCCAGCAGCCAAGATTCGGCTAGCGGGATACAAGAGACCCAGTACTTC.

J is TRBJ2-1 and V is TRBV19; 9 bases are shared with TRBD2. The CDR3 sequence is 16 residues long. J gave up 7 bases and V 1 base, and 8 bases lay outside the gene matches. From germline, CDR1 is LNHDA and CDR2 SQIVND (reference sequence). The CDR3 nucleotides are TGTGCCAGTAGTATAGTGGTAGCGGGAGATCATAATGAGCAGTTCTTC. This encodes CASSIVVAGDHNEQFF.

The chain employs TRBV9 and TRBJ2-7, with 7 bases that match TRBD1. The CDR3 runs 16 residues. The V gene's germline CDR1 is SGDLS and CDR2 YYNGEE. V trimming: 3 bases; J trimming: 6 bases; junction bases outside the gene matches: 15. The chain's CDR3 is CASSALEQGRWGEQYF. CDR3 DNA sequence: TGTGCCAGCAGCGCCCTAGAACAGGGGCGATGGGGCGAGCAGTACTTC.

This chain uses TRBV6-5 with TRBJ2-7, with a possible D match to TRBD1 (5 bases). From germline, CDR1 is MNHEY and CDR2 SVGAGI. The CDR3 consists of 14 residues. The CDR3 DNA is TGTGCTACAAGCCAGGGCTCGGCACGGTCGGGGCAGTACTTC. This codes for CATSQGSARSGQYF.

The CDR3 coding sequence is TGTGCCAGCAGTGGGGGGAAAAGTATGTACACAGATACGCAGTATTTT. Amino acids: CASSGGKSMYTDTQYF. The rearrangement links TRBV7-9 to TRBJ2-3, with TRBD2 as a possible D gene (6 bases). CDR1 and CDR2 from the germline V gene are SEHNR and FQNEAQ (reference sequence). The CDR3 spans 16 residues. V lost 6 bases and J lost 2, with 18 bases in between.

This clone has more than one count but fewer than ten. The chain joins TRBV5-1 to TRBJ1-2; D is undetermined. Germline-derived CDR1 and CDR2 are SGHRS and YFSETQ. V was cut by 3 bases and J by 5 bases, with 11 bases left in between. The CDR3 spans 13 residues. In nucleotides, the CDR3 is TGCGCCAGCAGCTCGACGGCTAGATATGGCTACACCTTC. Its translation is CASSSTARYGYTF.